The 30 T cell receptor beta chains below come from one sample, sequenced in a study of beta chain features in type 1 diabetes. TCRB transcripts that were expressed got sequenced, as all of the isolated RNA had been reverse transcribed. Profiling relied on immunoSEQ multiplex PCR, and the TCRdb table lists in-frame clones only, not all of them. The sample lists under 20,000 clones, approximately 55% occurring once. The material sequenced was stem cell memory CD4+ T cells from blood. These receptors all come from a woman between 18 and 29 years old in good health.

This chain links TRBV14 with TRBJ2-5; D not certain. This CDR3 comprises 15 residues. Trimming removed 0 bases from V and 1 base from J, with 9 bases in between. Germline CDR1 is SGHDN and CDR2 is FVKESK. The CDR3 loop reads CASSQDRTSQETQYF. The CDR3 coding sequence is TGTGCCAGCAGCCAAGATCGAACTTCCCAAGAGACCCAGTACTTC.

This chain connects TRBV7-3 to TRBJ2-1, with 8 bases identical to TRBD2. V lost 5 bases and J lost 7; bases outside the gene matches: 10. The CDR3 is 15 residues long. Germline-derived CDR1 and CDR2 are SGHTA and FQGTGA. For the CDR3, the DNA is TGTGCCAGCAGCCCCTGGGGCGAGCGGGGGAATGAGCAGTTCTTC. It codes for CASSPWGERGNEQFF.

CDR3 in amino acids: CASSWGDRKSGGSPLHF. The CDR3, as DNA: TGCGCCAGCAGCTGGGGGGACAGGAAGAGTGGGGGTTCACCCCTCCACTTT. This sequence joins TRBV5-1 and TRBJ1-6, with 8 bases that match TRBD1. CDR3 length equals 17 residues. The ends lost 3 bases at V and 9 bases at J; junction bases unmatched: 14. Germline V gene data show CDR1 as SGHRS and CDR2 as YFSETQ.

J is TRBJ1-6 and V is TRBV5-4; TRBD1 matches 10 bases. Unmatched junction bases numbered 5, after V lost 4 bases and J lost 7 bases. CDR1 and CDR2 (germline): SGHNT, YYREEE (reference sequence). The CDR3 has 15 amino acids. In DNA, the CDR3 is TGTGCCAGCAGCCCGGGGACAGGGGAAAATTCACCCCTCCACTTT. This sequence encodes CASSPGTGENSPLHF.

The chain couples TRBV7-9 to TRBJ2-1, with 7 nucleotides matching TRBD1. The CDR3 totals 15 residues. Germline V lookup: CDR1 SEHNR, CDR2 FQNEAQ (reference sequence). The V gene end was trimmed by 5 bases and the J gene end by 5 bases; junction bases not matched to a gene: 9. The CDR3 bases are TGTGCCAGCAGCCAGGGACAGCTAGTCCACAATGAGCAGTTCTTC. Amino acid sequence: CASSQGQLVHNEQFF.

This clone was picked up a small number of times. CDR3 coding DNA: TGTGCCAGCAGCTTCGACTTCAATCAGCCCCAGCATTTT. Its protein is CASSFDFNQPQHF. The chain has TRBV11-2 and TRBJ1-5; D ambiguous. CDR3 length: 13 residues. V was pared by 3 bases and J by 3 bases, with 6 bases between. Germline V gives CDR1 SGHAT, CDR2 FQNNGV.

This clone was picked up a small number of times. The chain is built from TRBV19 and TRBJ2-2, with a tentative D call TRBD1 (6 bases). The CDR3 is made up of 16 amino acids. V shed 1 base and J shed 0 bases, with 9 bases lying between them. Per the germline V gene, CDR1 is LNHDA and CDR2 is SQIVND (reference sequence). In nucleotides, the CDR3 is TGTGCCAGTAGTATAGCAAAGGGGGCGAACACCGGGGAGCTGTTTTTT. Protein sequence: CASSIAKGANTGELFF.

The V and J genes are TRBV28 and TRBJ2-5; TRBD1 aligns across 7 bases. V shed 6 bases, J shed 0 bases, and the junction held 7 bases outside the gene matches. CDR3 size: 15 residues. CDR1 is MDHEN and CDR2 is SYDVKM in the germline V gene. Here the CDR3 reads CASSFLDRDQETQYF. The CDR3 bases are TGTGCCAGCAGCTTTCTCGACAGGGACCAAGAGACCCAGTACTTC.

The chain couples TRBV6-6 to TRBJ2-7; TRBD1 is a possible D gene (6 bases). Trimming took off 5 bases at V and 4 bases at J, with 12 bases between the two ends. Germline CDR1 and CDR2: MNHNY and SVGAGI (reference sequence). This CDR3 has 13 amino acids. The CDR3 DNA sequence: TGTGCCAGCAGTCTCGGACAGTGGTACGAGCAGTACTTC. Residues: CASSLGQWYEQYF.

The rearrangement joins TRBV30 to TRBJ2-2; D is possibly TRBD1 (5 bases). The V gene's germline CDR1 is GTSNPN and CDR2 SVGIG (reference sequence). This CDR3 comprises 15 residues. Trimming pared 3 bases from V and 5 bases from J, leaving 16 bases between. This CDR3 reads CAWSIWAGKTGELFF. In DNA form, the CDR3 reads TGTGCCTGGAGCATATGGGCAGGGAAAACCGGGGAGCTGTTTTTT.

This CDR3 is CASSEGRNTEAFF. DNA for the CDR3: TGTGCCAGCAGTGAAGGTAGGAACACTGAAGCTTTCTTT. The chain has TRBV2 and TRBJ1-1; D is undetermined. The CDR3 loop spans 13 amino acids. Per the germline V gene, CDR1 is SNHLY and CDR2 is FYNNEI. Trimming pared 1 base from V and 1 base from J, leaving 4 bases between.

This clone was picked up a small number of times. This sample includes further DNA sequences coding for the same CDR3. The chain links TRBV30 to TRBJ1-4; D possibly corresponds to TRBD1 (5 bases). This CDR3 comprises 13 residues. Germline V lookup: CDR1 GTSNPN, CDR2 SVGIG (reference sequence). Deletions cut 2 bases from V and 7 bases from J, with 11 bases between. Here the CDR3 reads CAWSWSQGEKLFF. The CDR3 nucleotides are TGTGCCTGGAGTTGGTCTCAGGGTGAAAAACTGTTTTTT.

The sample holds a few counts of this clone. This sequence joins TRBV15 and TRBJ2-5; D ambiguous. The CDR3 has 15 residues. Trimming removed 4 bases at V and 0 bases at J, with 12 bases between. The germline CDR1 and CDR2 sequences are LNHNV and YYDKDF (reference sequence). The CDR3 sequence: CATSTRTRDQETQYF. The CDR3 bases are TGTGCCACCAGCACTCGAACCCGGGACCAAGAGACCCAGTACTTC.

The chain employs TRBV7-8 and TRBJ2-2; 7 nucleotides agree with TRBD2. The V gene end was trimmed by 2 bases and the J gene end by 7 bases; junction bases not matched to a gene: 7. The CDR3 is 15 residues long. Germline CDR1 SGHVS, CDR2 FQNEAQ. The CDR3, as DNA: TGTGCCAGCAGCTTACAAGGACTAGTGGTCGGGGAGCTGTTTTTT. Amino acid sequence: CASSLQGLVVGELFF.

Only a few counts were recorded for this clone. The gene calls are TRBV7-9 and TRBJ2-7; D gene uncertain. Per the germline V gene, CDR1 is SEHNR and CDR2 is FQNEAQ (reference sequence). Trimming cost V 5 bases and J 6 bases, with 14 bases left between them. This CDR3 has 13 amino acids. CDR3 nucleotide sequence: TGTGCCAGCAGCAAAGACTGGCGCAGCGAGCAGTACTTC. It codes for CASSKDWRSEQYF.

The chain couples TRBV19 to TRBJ2-3, with a weak D call TRBD1 (6 bases). Germline V lookup: CDR1 LNHDA, CDR2 SQIVND (reference sequence). The V and J ends lost 1 base and 3 bases respectively, with 17 bases between them. CDR3 size: 17 residues. DNA for the CDR3: TGTGCCAGTAGTATAGCGTGGACAGCCTTGGGTACAGATACGCAGTATTTT. Translating it yields CASSIAWTALGTDTQYF.

This chain joins TRBV25-1 and TRBJ1-1; D is perhaps TRBD1 (6 bases). Per germline, CDR1 MGHDK and CDR2 SYGVNS. The CDR3 totals 16 residues. V shed 6 bases and J shed 1 base, with 18 bases lying between them. The CDR3 nucleotides read TGTGCCAGCAGCGAGGCAGGGGCAGGTGGGAACACTGAAGCTTTCTTT. This translates into CASSEAGAGGNTEAFF.

The chain employs TRBV30 and TRBJ2-1; tentatively, D is TRBD1 (7 bases). CDR3 length equals 20 residues. Trimming removed 0 bases from V and 4 bases from J, with 28 bases in between. Germline V gene sequence: CDR1 GTSNPN, CDR2 SVGIG (reference sequence). CDR3 region: CAWSVLGLRVGGGYYNEQFF. CDR3 bases: TGTGCCTGGAGTGTACTGGGGCTGAGGGTTGGAGGGGGCTATTACAATGAGCAGTTCTTC.

The chain's CDR3 is CAWSAYRAKNTEAFF. DNA of the CDR3: TGTGCCTGGAGTGCCTACAGGGCAAAGAACACTGAAGCTTTCTTT. V is TRBV30 and J is TRBJ1-1; D possibly corresponds to TRBD1 (6 bases). Germline V gives CDR1 GTSNPN, CDR2 SVGIG (reference sequence). V lost 1 base to trimming and J lost 1 base, with 13 bases between them. The CDR3 is 15 residues long.

CDR3: CASSEGQRNQPQHF. The CDR3 nucleotides are TGTGCCAGCAGCGAGGGACAGCGCAATCAGCCCCAGCATTTT. The chain couples TRBV6-1 to TRBJ1-5; 7 nucleotides match TRBD1. The CDR3 covers 14 residues. V trimming: 6 bases; J trimming: 2 bases; junction bases outside the gene matches: 4. Germline V gives CDR1 MNHNS, CDR2 SASEGT.

This chain links TRBV20-1 with TRBJ2-3; tentative D call: TRBD1 (6 bases). Trimming removed 6 bases from V and 4 bases from J, with 8 bases in between. Germline-derived CDR1 and CDR2 are DFQATT and SNEGSKA (reference sequence). The CDR3 sequence is 11 residues long. CDR3 amino acids: CSAAGADTQYF. CDR3 sequence (DNA): TGCAGTGCGGCAGGGGCAGATACGCAGTATTTT.

The sample holds a few counts of this clone. The J gene is TRBJ2-3, the V gene TRBV6-4; 7 bases line up with TRBD2. The germline V gene encodes CDR1 MRHNA and CDR2 SNTAGT. This CDR3 comprises 18 residues. V lost 0 bases to trimming and J lost 1 base; unmatched junction nucleotides: 10. CDR3 sequence: CASSDSIRGREGTDTQYF. The CDR3 DNA reads TGTGCCAGCAGTGACTCGATTCGGGGCCGGGAGGGCACAGATACGCAGTATTTT.

In its sample, this clone was seen a few times. This chain joins TRBV19 and TRBJ2-1, with a possible D match to TRBD1 (5 bases). The CDR3 covers 13 residues. Per germline, CDR1 LNHDA and CDR2 SQIVND (reference sequence). V gave up 5 bases and J gave up 6 bases, with 11 bases separating them. As DNA, the CDR3 is TGTGCCAGTAGTCGCCTGGGGCGCAATGAGCAGTTCTTC. It yields the protein CASSRLGRNEQFF.

The chain employs TRBV12-5 and TRBJ2-1; 7 bases align to TRBD2. The CDR3 runs to 19 residues. Losses at the gene ends were 0 bases for V and 8 bases for J; bases not matched to a gene: 19. Germline lookup yields CDR1 LGHNT and CDR2 FRNRAP. In nucleotides, the CDR3 is TGTGCTAGTGGTTTGGTAAGGTTGGCTAGCGGACCCGCAGGTGATGAGCAGTTCTTC. Translation: CASGLVRLASGPAGDEQFF.

The chain employs TRBV7-9 and TRBJ2-5, with 8 bases lining up with TRBD2. Germline trimming cut 5 bases from V and 2 bases from J; bases unmatched to any gene: 10. Germline CDR1 SEHNR, CDR2 FQNEAQ (reference sequence). This CDR3 has 16 amino acids. Here the CDR3 reads CASSLDGLAVQETQYF. DNA for the CDR3: TGTGCCAGCAGCCTGGATGGACTAGCAGTTCAAGAGACCCAGTACTTC.

This clone was seen more than once but under ten times. The V gene is TRBV5-8, the J gene TRBJ2-3, with 8 bases that match TRBD1. Per germline, CDR1 SGHTS and CDR2 YDEGEE. After removal of 0 bases from V and 2 bases from J, the junction contained 5 bases not matched to a gene. The CDR3 contains 16 residues. The CDR3 DNA reads as TGTGCCAGCAGCTTGGGGGCAGGGGGCACCACAGATACGCAGTATTTT. Its protein is CASSLGAGGTTDTQYF.

Note on this clone: The junction departs from germline at one end; a sequencing error may be responsible. The rearrangement joins TRBV2 to TRBJ2-5; 7 bases agree with TRBD1. The CDR3 is made up of 10 amino acids. The germline V gene has CDR1 SNHLY and CDR2 FYNNEI. CDR3 residues: CASREGQADF. The CDR3 DNA follows: TGTGCCAGCAGGGAAGGACAGGCGGACTTC.

This clone came up a few times. The chain joins TRBV10-3 to TRBJ1-1, with D possibly being TRBD1 (5 bases). Trimming removed 6 bases at V and 3 bases at J, with 11 bases between. Germline loops: CDR1 ENHRY, CDR2 SYGVKD. The CDR3 is 13 residues long. The CDR3 loop reads CAIRRGLDTEAFF. The CDR3 coding sequence is TGTGCCATCAGAAGGGGCTTGGACACTGAAGCTTTCTTT.

This clone appeared a few times. The rearrangement uses TRBV13 and TRBJ2-3; 8 positions match TRBD2. Trimming cost V 4 bases and J 3 bases; bases outside gene matches: 6. The CDR3 runs 15 residues. The germline V gene encodes CDR1 PRHDT and CDR2 FYEKMQ (reference sequence). The CDR3 reads CASSSSPGGTDTQYF. The DNA of the CDR3 is TGTGCCAGCAGCTCATCGCCGGGAGGGACAGATACGCAGTATTTT.

This clone appeared once. V and J are TRBV30 and TRBJ1-1, with no clear D. From germline, CDR1 is GTSNPN and CDR2 SVGIG (reference sequence). CDR3 size: 13 residues. V gave up 2 bases and J gave up 1 base, with 8 bases separating them. DNA of the CDR3: TGTGCCTGGAGTCACAGCACGAACACTGAAGCTTTCTTT. As protein: CAWSHSTNTEAFF.